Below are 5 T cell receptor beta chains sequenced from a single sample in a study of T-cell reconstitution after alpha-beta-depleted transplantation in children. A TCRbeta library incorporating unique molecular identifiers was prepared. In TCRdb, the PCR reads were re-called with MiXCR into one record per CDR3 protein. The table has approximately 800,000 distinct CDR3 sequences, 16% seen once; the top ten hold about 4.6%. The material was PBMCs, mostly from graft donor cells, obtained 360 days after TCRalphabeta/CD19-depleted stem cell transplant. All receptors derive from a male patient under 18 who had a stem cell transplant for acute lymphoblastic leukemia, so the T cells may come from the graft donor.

The CDR3 DNA reads TGCAGTGCTAGACGTGGGACAGGGGGCCACAATGAGCAGTTCTTC. This gives the protein CSARRGTGGHNEQFF. V and J are TRBV20-1 and TRBJ2-1; 12 bases match TRBD1. The CDR3 sequence is 15 residues long. Unmatched junction bases numbered 4, after V lost 2 bases and J lost 5 bases. Germline V CDR1 and CDR2: DFQATT, SNEGSKA (reference sequence).

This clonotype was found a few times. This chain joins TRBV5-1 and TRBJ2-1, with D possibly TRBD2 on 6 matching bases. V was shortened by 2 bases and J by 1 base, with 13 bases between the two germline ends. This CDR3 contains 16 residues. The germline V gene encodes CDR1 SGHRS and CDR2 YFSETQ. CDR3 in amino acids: CASSFSGTASYNEQFF. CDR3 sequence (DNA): TGCGCCAGCAGCTTCTCCGGGACTGCGTCCTACAATGAGCAGTTCTTC.

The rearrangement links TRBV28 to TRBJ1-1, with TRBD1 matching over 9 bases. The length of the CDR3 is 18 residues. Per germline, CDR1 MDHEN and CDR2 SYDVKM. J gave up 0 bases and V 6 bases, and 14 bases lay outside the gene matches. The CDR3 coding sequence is TGTGCCAGCAGCCAATTAGCCCTCCGGGACAGGGTGAACACTGAAGCTTTCTTT. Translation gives CASSQLALRDRVNTEAFF.

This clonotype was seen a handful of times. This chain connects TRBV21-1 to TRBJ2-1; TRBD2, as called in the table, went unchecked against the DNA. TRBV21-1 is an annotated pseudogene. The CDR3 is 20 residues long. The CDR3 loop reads CASSKATADRKSGRDNEQFF. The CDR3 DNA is TGTGCCAGCAGCAAAGCCACCGCAGATCGTAAAAGCGGGAGAGACAATGAGCAGTTCTTC.

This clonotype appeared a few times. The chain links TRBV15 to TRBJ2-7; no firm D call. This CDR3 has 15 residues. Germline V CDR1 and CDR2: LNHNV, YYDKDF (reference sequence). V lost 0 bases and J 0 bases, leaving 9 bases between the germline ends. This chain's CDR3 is CATSRDDLPSYEQYF. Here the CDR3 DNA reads TGTGCCACCAGCAGAGATGACCTACCCTCCTACGAGCAGTACTTC.